This TCR beta chain was recovered during a study of siplizumab effects on memory and regulatory T cells. Study outcomes and limitations: Alloreactive sequences traceable to unstimulated CD4+ memory cells declined significantly under siplizumab. Unstimulated subsets accounted for the mapping of only a minor share of the clones that were alloreactive. Proliferating siplizumab-cultured Tregs lacked confirmed suppressive function.

As regards this clone: Its specificity is unknown.

Assay used: immunoSEQ multiplex PCR; TCRdb lists only in-frame clones, some missing. The sample holds more than 60,000 clones; roughly 97% are singletons and the top ten take roughly 0.097%. Germline lookup yields CDR1 SGHKS and CDR2 YYEKEE (reference sequence). Trimming stripped 0 bases from V and 4 bases from J, with 10 bases between. This CDR3 is built from 14 residues. The V gene is TRBV5-5, the J gene TRBJ2-5; D ambiguous. The source material was naive CD8+ T cells sorted from blood. The TCR comes from a human donor in good health. The CDR3: CASSLDGSLETQYF. As DNA, the CDR3 is TGTGCCAGCAGCTTGGATGGATCATTAGAGACCCAGTACTTC.